This T cell receptor beta chain was retrieved from a study of a mutant IDH1 vaccine in newly diagnosed glioma (dated by TCRdb to 2020 to 2023). Study-wide context: Of the 25 to 35 patients who were treated, around 60% were male and roughly 38% were female, and the mean age was around 40 years. Prior to enrollment, patients had been given standard therapy consisting of radiotherapy alone, temozolomide alone, or radiochemotherapy with temozolomide, with the combination given to most patients. Peripheral blood samples were drawn at six visits, namely V03 (baseline), V05, V07, V10, V12 and V13. Longitudinal TCRB deep sequencing was performed for fewer than 30 treated patients wherever samples were available for exploratory analyses.

General conclusions and limits of the study: Changes in the top peripheral T cell clonotypes picked up by TCRB sequencing did not appear to be linked to pseudoprogression. PBMC samples for TCRB deep sequencing were selected based on availability. Vaccine-induced immune responses across multiple MHC alleles were detected in 93.3% of patients. The authors noted that analyses of patient blood samples could not be reproduced because of sample limitations.

Deletion took 2 bases off V and 5 bases off J, with a span of 9 bases between the germline ends. As encoded in the germline V gene (reference sequence), CDR1 is GTSNPN while CDR2 is SVGIG. Counted from cysteine to phenylalanine, this CDR3 has 13 amino acids. Solely the CDR3 DNA is kept, with 39 bases framed from the first base. What this sample's time point label stands for: baseline, week 1 (first vaccination visit). The treatment or condition label corresponds to: pre-vaccination baseline after standard-of-care therapy. Donors had newly diagnosed WHO grade 3 or 4 IDH1-mutant astrocytomas with loss of nuclear ATRX. The samples were drawn from NOA16, a multicentre, single-arm, open-label phase I trial in Germany that tested a mutant IDH1 peptide vaccine in humans for the first time. Visit V03 blood draws served as the baseline sample for immunogenicity testing. Genomic DNA for TCRB sequencing was extracted from EDTA blood using the DNeasy Blood and Tissue Kit.

Library generation was performed with the immunoSEQ multiplex PCR assay. Following the manufacturer's protocol, the hsTCRB Kit was used to amplify rearranged TCR beta chain sequences. Sequencing of TCRB libraries was carried out on an Illumina MiSeq. As for how the authors treated the data: The kit vendor's proprietary platform handled demultiplexing, trimming and gene mapping. Entries here come from immuneACCESS through TCRdb and include only in-frame sequences with V and J called. Some clones fail to appear in such tables; in the studies checked, an unresolved V gene covers under half of the shortfall, and the cause of the remainder is unknown. That table gives V, J and clone size, and the DNA gave D and trimming. The sample profile shows fewer than 65,000 clones; more than 60% of them were found once. The top ten hold 1.8% of the sample. With regard to this clone: Its antigen remains unidentified. Base quality data are lacking; no much larger clone is found one base away.

The source is a woman aged 40-49 years with glioma. The rearranged segments are TRBV30 and TRBJ2-2; the D gene is not confidently resolved. Sequencing used PBMCs, obtained from a glioma patient treated with radiotherapy, temozolomide or both. The nucleotides read TGTGCCTGGAGTCCCATTAGTACCGGGGAGCTGTTTTTT. Its protein product is CAWSPISTGELFF.